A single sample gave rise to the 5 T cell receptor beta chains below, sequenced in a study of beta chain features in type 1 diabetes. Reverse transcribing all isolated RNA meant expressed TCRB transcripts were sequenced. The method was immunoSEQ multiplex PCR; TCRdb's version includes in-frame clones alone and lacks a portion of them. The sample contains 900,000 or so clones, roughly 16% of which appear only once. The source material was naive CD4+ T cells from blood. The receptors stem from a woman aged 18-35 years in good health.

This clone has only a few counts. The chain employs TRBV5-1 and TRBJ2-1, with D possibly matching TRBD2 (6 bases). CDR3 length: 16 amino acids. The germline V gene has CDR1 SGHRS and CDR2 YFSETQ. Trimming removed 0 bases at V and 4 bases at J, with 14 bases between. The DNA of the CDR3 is TGCGCCAGCAGCTTGGAGGGACTCCCGGGGTACAATGAGCAGTTCTTC. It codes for CASSLEGLPGYNEQFF.

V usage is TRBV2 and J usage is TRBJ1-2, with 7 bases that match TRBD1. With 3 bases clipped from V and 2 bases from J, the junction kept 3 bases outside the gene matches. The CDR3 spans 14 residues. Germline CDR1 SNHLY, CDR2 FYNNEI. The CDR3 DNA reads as TGTGCCAGCAGTGATTCGGGACAGAACTATGGCTACACCTTC. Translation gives CASSDSGQNYGYTF.

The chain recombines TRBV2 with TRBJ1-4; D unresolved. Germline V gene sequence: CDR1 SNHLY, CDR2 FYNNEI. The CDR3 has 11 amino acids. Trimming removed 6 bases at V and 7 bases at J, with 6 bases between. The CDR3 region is CASSTSEKLFF. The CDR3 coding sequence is TGTGCCAGCAGCACAAGTGAAAAACTGTTTTTT.

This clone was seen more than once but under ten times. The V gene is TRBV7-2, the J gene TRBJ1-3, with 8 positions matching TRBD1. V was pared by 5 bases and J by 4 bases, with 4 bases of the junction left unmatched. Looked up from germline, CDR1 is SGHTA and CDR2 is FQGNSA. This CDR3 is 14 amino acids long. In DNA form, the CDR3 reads TGTGCCAGCAGCGATGGACAGGGAGGAAACACCATATATTTT. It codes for CASSDGQGGNTIYF.

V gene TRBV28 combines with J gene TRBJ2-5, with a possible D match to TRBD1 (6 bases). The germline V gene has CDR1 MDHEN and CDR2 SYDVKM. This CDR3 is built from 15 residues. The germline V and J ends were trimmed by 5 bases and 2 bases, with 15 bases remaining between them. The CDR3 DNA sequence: TGTGCCAGCAGTCCCGGCAGGGGTGGTCAAGAGACCCAGTACTTC. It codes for CASSPGRGGQETQYF.